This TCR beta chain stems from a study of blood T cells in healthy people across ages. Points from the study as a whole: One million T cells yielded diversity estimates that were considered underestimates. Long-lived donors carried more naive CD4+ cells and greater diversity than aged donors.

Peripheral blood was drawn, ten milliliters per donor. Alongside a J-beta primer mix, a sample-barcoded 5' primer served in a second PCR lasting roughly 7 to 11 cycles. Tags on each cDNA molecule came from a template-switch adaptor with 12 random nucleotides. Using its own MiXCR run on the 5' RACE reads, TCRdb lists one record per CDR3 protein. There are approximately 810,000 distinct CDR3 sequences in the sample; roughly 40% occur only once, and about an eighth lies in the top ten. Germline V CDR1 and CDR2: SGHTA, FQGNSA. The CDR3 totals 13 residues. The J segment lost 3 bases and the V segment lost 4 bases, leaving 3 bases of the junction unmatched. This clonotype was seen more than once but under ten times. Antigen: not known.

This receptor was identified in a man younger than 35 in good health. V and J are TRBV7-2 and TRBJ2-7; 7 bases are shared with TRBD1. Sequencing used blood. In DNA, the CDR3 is TGTGCCAGCAGCTGGGACAGAATCTACGAGCAGTACTTC. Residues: CASSWDRIYEQYF.